Reported below is one TCR beta chain. Per individual sample, eight separate reactions were used to make cDNA. TCRdb re-called the 5' RACE reads and gives one entry per CDR3 protein, without DNA. The sample totals about 450,000 distinct CDR3 sequences; its top ten clones hold about 2.3%. This entry belongs to a study of monozygotic twins with inflammatory bowel disease. The CDR3 has 16 amino acids. The germline CDR1 and CDR2 sequences are SEHNR and FQNEAQ (reference sequence). The receptor comes from a human donor with ulcerative colitis or Crohn's disease, or a healthy co-twin of an affected twin (not recorded which). The V gene is TRBV7-9, the J gene TRBJ1-1; TCRdb's D call of TRBD1 is untestable without DNA. Sequencing was performed on blood. The CDR3 reads CASSLARGGSDTEAFF.